This entry describes one TCR beta chain. Its matching antigen is unknown. The data were obtained in a study of response to subunit inactivated influenza vaccine. Via MiXCR, TCRdb re-called the RT-PCR reads, giving one row per CDR3 protein. The table records 650,000 to 800,000 distinct CDR3 sequences, under 20% of them present only once. V was pared by 4 bases and J by 9 bases, with 6 bases of the junction left unmatched. The CDR3 consists of 15 residues. Study-wide results and limits: Few new T cells, the authors suggested, are recruited by each seasonal influenza vaccination.

The source was PBMCs from blood, collected less than 6 days after vaccination. The V call is TRBV12-3 or TRBV12-4, the J call TRBJ1-6; 10 bases line up with TRBD1. The TCR comes from a man aged 45-65 years who received an inactivated influenza vaccine. The CDR3 coding sequence is TGTGCCAGCAGTTCCCGGGACAGGGGTAGTTCACCCCTCCACTTT. It yields the protein CASSSRDRGSSPLHF.